The TCR beta chain under discussion was sequenced for a study of regulatory T cells in long-lasting Graves disease. Study-level findings and limits: Small numbers of samples may have cut accuracy. Persistent Graves' patients showed less TCR diversity than newly diagnosed patients showed.

Many counts were recorded for this clonotype. Its antigen remains unidentified. Assembly of TCR beta libraries relied on iRepertoire HTBI primers together with Arm-PCR of CDR3 regions. Each CDR3 protein gets one entry after TCRdb re-called the multiplex PCR reads with MiXCR. The sample has hundreds of thousands of distinct CDR3 sequences, 16% seen once. Time point reported: newly diagnosed GD, antithyroid drugs for less than 3 months. Following extraction of RNA from PBMCs, that RNA was used to make the TCR library. This same sample was also part of a study on T cells in Graves' hyperthyroidism and ophthalmopathy.

The clonotype originates from a man younger than 35 with Graves disease. Sequenced material: peripheral blood mononuclear cells (PBMCs), taken at new diagnosis, from a patient treated with antithyroid drugs.

Here the CDR3 reads CASSLVRGRPLETQYF. DNA of the CDR3: TGTGCCAGCAGCTTAGTCAGGGGTAGACCCCTAGAGACCCAGTACTTC. The rearrangement links TRBV7-8 to TRBJ2-5, with a weak D call TRBD1 (6 bases). The ends were cut back, 1 base at V and 4 bases at J, with 16 bases in the middle. The CDR3 loop spans 16 amino acids. Germline V gene sequence: CDR1 SGHVS, CDR2 FQNEAQ.